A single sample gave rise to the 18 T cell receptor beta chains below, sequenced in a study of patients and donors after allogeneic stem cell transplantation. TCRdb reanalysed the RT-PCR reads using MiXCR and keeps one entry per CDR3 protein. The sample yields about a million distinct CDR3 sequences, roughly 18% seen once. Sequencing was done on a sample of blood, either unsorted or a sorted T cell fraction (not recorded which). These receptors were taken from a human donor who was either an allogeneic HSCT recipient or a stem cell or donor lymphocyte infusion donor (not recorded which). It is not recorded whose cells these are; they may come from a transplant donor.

CDR3 amino acids: CAWSEGYSNQPQHF. CDR3 nucleotides: TGTGCCTGGAGTGAAGGGTATAGCAATCAGCCCCAGCATTTT. This chain uses TRBV30 with TRBJ1-5, with unresolved D. CDR3 size: 14 residues. Trimming removed 1 base from V and 0 bases from J, with 7 bases in between. Germline V gene lookup returns CDR1 GTSNPN and CDR2 SVGIG (reference sequence).

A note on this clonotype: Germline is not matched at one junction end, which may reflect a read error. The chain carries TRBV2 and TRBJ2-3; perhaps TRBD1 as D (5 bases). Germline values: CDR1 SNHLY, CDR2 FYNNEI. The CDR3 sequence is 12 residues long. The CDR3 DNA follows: TGTGCCAGCAGTGAAGGCCGGAGACAGCCGCGATTT. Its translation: CASSEGRRQPRF.

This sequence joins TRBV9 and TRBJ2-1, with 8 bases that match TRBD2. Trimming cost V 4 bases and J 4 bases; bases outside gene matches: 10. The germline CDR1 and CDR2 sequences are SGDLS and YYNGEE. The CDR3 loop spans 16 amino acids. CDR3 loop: CASSLEAGARYNEQFF. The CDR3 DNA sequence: TGTGCCAGCAGCCTCGAAGCGGGGGCGCGATACAATGAGCAGTTCTTC.

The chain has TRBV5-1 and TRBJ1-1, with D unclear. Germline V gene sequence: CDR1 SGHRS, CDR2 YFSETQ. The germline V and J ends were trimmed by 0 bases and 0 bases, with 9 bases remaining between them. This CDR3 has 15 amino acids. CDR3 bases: TGCGCCAGCAGCTTGGAACAACTAATGAACACTGAAGCTTTCTTT. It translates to CASSLEQLMNTEAFF.

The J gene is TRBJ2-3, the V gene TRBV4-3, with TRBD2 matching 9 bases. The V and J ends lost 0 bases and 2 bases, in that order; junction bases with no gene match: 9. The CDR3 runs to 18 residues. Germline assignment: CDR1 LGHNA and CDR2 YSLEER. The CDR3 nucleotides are TGCGCCAGCAGCCAAGACCTTCCGCGGGGGGGCCTCACAGATACGCAGTATTTT. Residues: CASSQDLPRGGLTDTQYF.

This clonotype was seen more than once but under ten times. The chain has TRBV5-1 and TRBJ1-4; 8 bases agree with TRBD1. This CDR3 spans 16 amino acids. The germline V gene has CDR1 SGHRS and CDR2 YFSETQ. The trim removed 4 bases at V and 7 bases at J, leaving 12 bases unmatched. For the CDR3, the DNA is TGCGCCAGCAGCACCACAGGGGGACCTATCGGTGAAAAACTGTTTTTT. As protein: CASSTTGGPIGEKLFF.

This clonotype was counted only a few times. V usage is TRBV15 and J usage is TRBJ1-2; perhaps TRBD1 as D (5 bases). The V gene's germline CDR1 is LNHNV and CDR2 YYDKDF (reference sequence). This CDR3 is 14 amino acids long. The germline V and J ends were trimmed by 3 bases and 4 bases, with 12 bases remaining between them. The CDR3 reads CATSRGTGTYGYTF. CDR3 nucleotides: TGTGCCACCAGCAGGGGGACGGGGACCTATGGCTACACCTTC.

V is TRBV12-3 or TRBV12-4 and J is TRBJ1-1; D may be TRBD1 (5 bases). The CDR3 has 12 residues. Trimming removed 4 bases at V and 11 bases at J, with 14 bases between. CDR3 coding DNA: TGTGCCAGCAGTTCCGGGCCCGGGGCGGCTTTCTTT. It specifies CASSSGPGAAFF.

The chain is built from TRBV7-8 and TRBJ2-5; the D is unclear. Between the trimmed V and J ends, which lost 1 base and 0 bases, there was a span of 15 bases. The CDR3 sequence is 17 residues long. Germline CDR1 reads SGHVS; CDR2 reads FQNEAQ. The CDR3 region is CASSLVRAEKYQETQYF. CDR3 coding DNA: TGTGCCAGCAGCTTAGTTAGGGCAGAAAAGTACCAAGAGACCCAGTACTTC.

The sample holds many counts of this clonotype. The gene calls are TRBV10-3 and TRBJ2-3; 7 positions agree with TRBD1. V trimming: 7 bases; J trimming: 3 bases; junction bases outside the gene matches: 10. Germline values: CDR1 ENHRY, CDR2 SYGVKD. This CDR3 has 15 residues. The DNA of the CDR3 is TGTGCCATCACTAGGACAGGCCTAGGAACAGATACGCAGTATTTT. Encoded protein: CAITRTGLGTDTQYF.

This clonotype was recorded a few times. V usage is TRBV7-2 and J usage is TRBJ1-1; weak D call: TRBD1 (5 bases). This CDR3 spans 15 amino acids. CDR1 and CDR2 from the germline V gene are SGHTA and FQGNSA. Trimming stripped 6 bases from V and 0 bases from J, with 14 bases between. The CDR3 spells CASSGASNLNTEAFF. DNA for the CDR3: TGTGCCAGCAGTGGGGCATCGAATCTGAACACTGAAGCTTTCTTT.

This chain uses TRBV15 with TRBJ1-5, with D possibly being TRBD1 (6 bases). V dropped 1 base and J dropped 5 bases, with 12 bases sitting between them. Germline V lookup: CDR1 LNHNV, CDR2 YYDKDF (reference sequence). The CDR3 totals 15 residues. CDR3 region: CATSRAGDVYQPQHF. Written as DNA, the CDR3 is TGTGCCACCAGCAGAGCAGGGGATGTTTATCAGCCCCAGCATTTT.

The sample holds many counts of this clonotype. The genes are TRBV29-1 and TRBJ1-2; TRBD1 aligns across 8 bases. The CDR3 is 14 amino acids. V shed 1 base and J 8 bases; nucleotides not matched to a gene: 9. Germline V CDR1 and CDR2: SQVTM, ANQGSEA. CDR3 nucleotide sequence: TGCAGCGTTGAAGGAGGACAGGGACTGAACGGCTACACCTTC. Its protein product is CSVEGGQGLNGYTF.

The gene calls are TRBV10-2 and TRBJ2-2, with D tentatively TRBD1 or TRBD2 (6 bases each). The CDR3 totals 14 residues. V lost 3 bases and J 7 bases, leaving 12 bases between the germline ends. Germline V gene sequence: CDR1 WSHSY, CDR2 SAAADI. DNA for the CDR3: TGCGCCAGCAGTGACGGCGGGACATTCGGGGAGCTGTTTTTT. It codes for CASSDGGTFGELFF.

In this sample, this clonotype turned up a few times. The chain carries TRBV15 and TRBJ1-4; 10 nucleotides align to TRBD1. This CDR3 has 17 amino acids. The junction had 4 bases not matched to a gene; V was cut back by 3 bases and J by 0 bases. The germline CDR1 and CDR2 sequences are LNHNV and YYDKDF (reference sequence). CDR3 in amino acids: CATSRRDRGPTNEKLFF. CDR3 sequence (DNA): TGTGCCACCAGCAGGCGGGACAGGGGCCCAACTAATGAAAAACTGTTTTTT.

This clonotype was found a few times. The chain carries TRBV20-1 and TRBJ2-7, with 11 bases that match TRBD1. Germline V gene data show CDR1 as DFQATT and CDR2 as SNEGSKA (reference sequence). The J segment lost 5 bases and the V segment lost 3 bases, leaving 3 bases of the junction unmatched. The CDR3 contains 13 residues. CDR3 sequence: CSARGQGGNEQYF. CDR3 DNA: TGCAGTGCTAGGGGACAGGGGGGGAACGAGCAGTACTTC.

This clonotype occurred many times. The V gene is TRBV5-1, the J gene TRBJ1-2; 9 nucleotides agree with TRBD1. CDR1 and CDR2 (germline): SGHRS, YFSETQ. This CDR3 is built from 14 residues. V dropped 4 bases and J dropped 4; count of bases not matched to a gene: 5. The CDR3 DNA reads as TGCGCCAGCAGCGCTACAGGGGGCGGCTATGGCTACACCTTC. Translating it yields CASSATGGGYGYTF. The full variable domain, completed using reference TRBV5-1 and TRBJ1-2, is KAGVTQTPRYLIKTRGQQVTLSCSPISGHRSVSWYQQTPGQGLQFLFEYFSETQRNKGNFPGRFSGRQFSNSRSEMNVSTLELGDSALYLCASSATGGGYGYTFGSGTRLTVV.

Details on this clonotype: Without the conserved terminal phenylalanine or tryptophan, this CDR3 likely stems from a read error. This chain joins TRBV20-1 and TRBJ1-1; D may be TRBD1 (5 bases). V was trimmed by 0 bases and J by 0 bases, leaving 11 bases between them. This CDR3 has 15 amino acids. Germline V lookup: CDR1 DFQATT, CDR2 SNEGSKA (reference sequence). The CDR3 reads CSAREAGRMNTEAFS. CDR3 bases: TGCAGTGCTAGAGAGGCAGGGCGCATGAACACTGAAGCTTTCTCT.